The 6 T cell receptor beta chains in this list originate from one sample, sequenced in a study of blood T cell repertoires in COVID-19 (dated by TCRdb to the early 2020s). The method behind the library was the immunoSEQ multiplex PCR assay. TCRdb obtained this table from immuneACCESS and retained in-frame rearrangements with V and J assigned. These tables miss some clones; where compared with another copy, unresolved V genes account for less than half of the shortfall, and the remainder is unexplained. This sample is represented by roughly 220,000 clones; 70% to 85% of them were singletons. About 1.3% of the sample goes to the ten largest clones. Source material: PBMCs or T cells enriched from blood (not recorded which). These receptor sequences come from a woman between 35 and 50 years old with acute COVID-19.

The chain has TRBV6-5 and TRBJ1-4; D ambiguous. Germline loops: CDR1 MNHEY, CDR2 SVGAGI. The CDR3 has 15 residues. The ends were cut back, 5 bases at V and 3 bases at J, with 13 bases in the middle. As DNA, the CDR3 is TGTGCCAGCAGTCACGGTCCTCTTGCTAATGAAAAACTGTTTTTT. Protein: CASSHGPLANEKLFF.

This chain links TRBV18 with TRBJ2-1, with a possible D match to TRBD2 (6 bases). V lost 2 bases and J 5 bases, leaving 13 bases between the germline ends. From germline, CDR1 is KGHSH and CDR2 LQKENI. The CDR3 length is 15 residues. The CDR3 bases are TGTGCCAGCTCACCAGGGAGCGGGCAAAACAATGAGCAGTTCTTC. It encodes CASSPGSGQNNEQFF.

This CDR3 is CASSLDRGHGNTIYF. The CDR3 coding sequence is TGTGCCAGCAGCTTAGACAGGGGGCACGGAAACACCATATATTTT. The genes are TRBV7-6 and TRBJ1-3; 9 bases line up with TRBD1. In germline, CDR1 is SGHVS, CDR2 FNYEAQ. This CDR3 comprises 15 residues. V trimming: 1 base; J trimming: 4 bases; junction bases outside the gene matches: 2.

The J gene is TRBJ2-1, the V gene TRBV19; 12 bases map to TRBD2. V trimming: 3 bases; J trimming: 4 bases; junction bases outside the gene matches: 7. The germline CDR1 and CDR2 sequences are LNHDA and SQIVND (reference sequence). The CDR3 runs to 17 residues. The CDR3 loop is CASSMGLAGGLYNEQFF. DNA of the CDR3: TGTGCCAGTAGTATGGGGCTAGCGGGAGGGCTATACAATGAGCAGTTCTTC.

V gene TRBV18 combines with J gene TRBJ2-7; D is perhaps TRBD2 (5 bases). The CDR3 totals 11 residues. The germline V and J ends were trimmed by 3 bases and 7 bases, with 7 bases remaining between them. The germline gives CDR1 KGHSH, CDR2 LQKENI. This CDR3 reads CASSPGEEQYF. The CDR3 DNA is TGTGCCAGCTCACCTGGGGAGGAGCAGTACTTC.

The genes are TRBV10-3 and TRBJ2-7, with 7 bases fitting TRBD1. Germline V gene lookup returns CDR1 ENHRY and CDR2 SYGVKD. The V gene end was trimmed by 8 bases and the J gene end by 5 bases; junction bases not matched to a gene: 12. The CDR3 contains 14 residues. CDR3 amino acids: CAIRTGTEANEQYF. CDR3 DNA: TGTGCCATCCGAACCGGGACAGAGGCAAACGAGCAGTACTTC.